This record covers a single T cell receptor beta chain. This specimen belongs to a study of PD-1 blockade in mismatch repair-deficient tumors. Across the study: All were previously treated, progressing patients with some twelve mismatch repair-deficient cancer types.

The germline CDR1 and CDR2 sequences are MNHNY and SVGAGI (reference sequence). The germline V and J ends were trimmed by 6 bases and 10 bases, with 18 bases remaining between them. The CDR3 has 14 amino acids. Libraries were prepared by immunoSEQ multiplex PCR; TCRdb keeps only in-frame clonotypes and omits some of them. Of about 79,000 clones in the sample, 80% to 90% were seen once. The clonotype originates from an adult with mismatch repair-deficient cancer. The material was peripheral blood, obtained 44 weeks after starting pembrolizumab. V and J are TRBV6-6 and TRBJ1-4; TRBD1 is a possible D gene (5 bases). CDR3 sequence: CASSRAPTDGKLFF. CDR3 nucleotide sequence: TGTGCCAGCAGCCGGGCGCCGACAGATGGAAAACTGTTTTTT.